What follows describes a single T cell receptor beta chain. The antigen is unknown. The authors' processing: ImmunoSEQ sequences covered only the junction and lacked quality scores; filtering therefore differed. TCRdb keeps only in-frame clones here, not all; method: immunoSEQ multiplex PCR. V and J calls and clone size are copied from that table; D and trimming were computed from the DNA. The data show about 680,000 clones, about 90% seen once. These data originate in a study of shared clonotypes between healthy human individuals. Study-wide context: The plates for each donor numbered three CD4 naive, three CD4 memory, two CD8 naive and one CD8 memory.

Study-wide results and limits: It was the non-shared clonotypes that had lower generation probabilities than clonotypes shared by all four donors. Represented genetic and exposure-history diversity was restricted by having few donors.

CD8 cells regarded as naive lacked CD45RO, were positively chosen for CCR7, and omitted terminally differentiated effector memory CD45RA+ cells. The sample was naive CD8+ T cells sorted from blood. This clonotype was obtained from a man aged 25-45 years in good health.

CDR3 protein: CASSQGGGTGGHGYTF. In DNA, the CDR3 is TGCGCCAGCAGCCAAGGCGGAGGGACAGGGGGCCACGGCTACACCTTC. The V and J genes are TRBV4-1 and TRBJ1-2; 12 bases map to TRBD1. The length of the CDR3 is 16 residues. The V and J ends lost 1 base and 8 bases, in that order; junction bases with no gene match: 8. From germline, CDR1 is MGHRA and CDR2 YSYEKL.